These 8 T cell receptor beta chains share one sample of origin, sequenced in a study of graft-versus-host responses after intestinal transplantation. Sequenced by immunoSEQ multiplex PCR; TCRdb stores in-frame clones only, minus some. The sample has fewer than 75,000 clones; about 90% are singletons. This material consisted of PBMCs, taken 26 days after transplant. All receptors derive from a human patient who received an intestinal transplant, so some T cells may come from the graft donor.

This chain connects TRBV7-9 to TRBJ2-1; 10 nucleotides line up with TRBD2. Looked up from germline, CDR1 is SEHNR and CDR2 is FQNEAQ (reference sequence). The CDR3 has 13 amino acids. CDR3 DNA sequence: TGTGGCCAGGAGCGGGGGGGATACAATGAGCAGTTCTTC. Protein sequence: CGQERGGYNEQFF.

The chain uses TRBV5-5 and TRBJ1-3; D is possibly TRBD1 (6 bases). This CDR3 is built from 17 residues. The germline V gene has CDR1 SGHKS and CDR2 YYEKEE (reference sequence). Trimming removed 1 base at V and 1 base at J, with 15 bases between. The CDR3 reads CASSLKVGARSGNTIYF. CDR3 in DNA: TGTGCCAGCAGCTTGAAGGTGGGGGCAAGGTCTGGAAACACCATATATTTT.

V usage is TRBV6-1 and J usage is TRBJ2-1, with 8 bases aligning to TRBD2. Per germline, CDR1 MNHNS and CDR2 SASEGT. The CDR3 is 13 amino acids. CDR3 in DNA: TGTACCGGGGGGGGGAGCTCCTACAATGAGCAGTTCTTC. Translating it yields CTGGGSSYNEQFF.

The chain uses TRBV7-9 and TRBJ1-5; no reliable D call. Deletions cut 5 bases from V and 2 bases from J, with 10 bases between. The CDR3 spans 14 residues. Germline-derived CDR1 and CDR2 are SEHNR and FQNEAQ (reference sequence). The CDR3 protein is CASSQLNGNQPQHF. DNA of the CDR3: TGTGCCAGCAGCCAACTTAATGGCAATCAGCCCCAGCATTTT. Full variable domain (outside the CDR3, taken from reference TRBV7-9 and TRBJ1-5): DTGVSQNPRHKITKRGQNVTFRCDPISEHNRLYWYRQTLGQGPEFLTYFQNEAQLEKSRLLSDRFSAERPKGSFSTLEIQRTEQGDSAMYLCASSQLNGNQPQHFGDGTRLSIL.

The rearrangement joins TRBV27 to TRBJ2-7; 9 bases line up with TRBD2. The junction had 6 bases not matched to a gene; V was cut back by 4 bases and J by 2 bases. Germline CDR1 reads MNHEY; CDR2 reads SMNVEV (reference sequence). This CDR3 has 15 amino acids. This chain's CDR3 is CASSSVGGGAYEQYF. As DNA, the CDR3 is TGTGCCAGCAGTTCGGTGGGCGGGGGGGCCTACGAGCAGTACTTC.

In this sample, this clone turned up a few times. The chain employs TRBV2 and TRBJ2-1, with TRBD2 matching 7 bases. Per the germline V gene, CDR1 is SNHLY and CDR2 is FYNNEI. The CDR3 is made up of 14 amino acids. With V trimmed by 6 bases and J by 8 bases, 10 bases remained unmatched. CDR3 nucleotides: TGTGCCAGCAGCGGGACTGGCGGGAGTGATGAGCAGTTCTTC. Translation gives CASSGTGGSDEQFF.

The chain carries TRBV29-1 and TRBJ1-1; 8 bases align to TRBD1. Trimming took 4 bases from V and 5 from J; bases not matched to a gene: 3. In germline, CDR1 is SQVTM, CDR2 ANQGSEA. The CDR3 length is 12 residues. The CDR3 bases are TGCAGCGTTGGTAACAGGGGGACTGAAGCTTTCTTT. Translation: CSVGNRGTEAFF. Supplemented by reference TRBV29-1 and TRBJ1-1, the full variable domain reads SAVISQKPSRDICQRGTSLTIQCQVDSQVTMMFWYRQQPGQSLTLIATANQGSEATYESGFVIDKFPISRPNLTFSTLTVSNMSPEDSSIYLCSVGNRGTEAFFGQGTRLTVV.

The V call is TRBV4-1, the J call TRBJ2-5; D is unresolved. Looked up from germline, CDR1 is MGHRA and CDR2 is YSYEKL. Trimming removed 2 bases from V and 3 bases from J, with 13 bases in between. The CDR3 sequence is 15 residues long. Written as DNA, the CDR3 is TGCGCCAGCAGCCAAACCCTAGACTGGGAAGAGACCCAGTACTTC. Amino acid sequence: CASSQTLDWEETQYF.